The clone carrying this T cell receptor beta chain was seen only a few times. As yet, its antigen is unknown. This entry is derived from a study of identical twins. Study results and caveats: There were fewer insertions in abundant cord blood beta clonotypes, but memory repertoires showed no such pattern. Findings came from cross-sectional statistics, without long-term follow-up of donors. Models predicted too little out-of-frame TCR alpha sharing in monozygotic twins.

Trimming removed 3 bases from V and 4 bases from J; junction bases left unmatched: 3. This CDR3 spans 14 amino acids. The V gene's germline CDR1 is MNHNS and CDR2 SASEGT. TCRdb reanalysed the 5' RACE reads using MiXCR and keeps one entry per CDR3 protein. The table lists about 190,000 distinct CDR3 sequences, about 15% of them singletons. These data also formed part of another study, on T cells expressing NK-cell markers. That study reports: Whether expanded NKG2C+ T cell clones were HCMV-specific remained unclear.

The receptor comes from a woman aged 18-29 years in good health. The sample taken for sequencing was CD8+ T cells sorted from blood. The chain combines TRBV6-1 with TRBJ2-1, with 7 bases fitting TRBD1. The CDR3 is CASSETGTYNEQFF. DNA of the CDR3: TGTGCCAGCAGTGAGACAGGGACATACAATGAGCAGTTCTTC.